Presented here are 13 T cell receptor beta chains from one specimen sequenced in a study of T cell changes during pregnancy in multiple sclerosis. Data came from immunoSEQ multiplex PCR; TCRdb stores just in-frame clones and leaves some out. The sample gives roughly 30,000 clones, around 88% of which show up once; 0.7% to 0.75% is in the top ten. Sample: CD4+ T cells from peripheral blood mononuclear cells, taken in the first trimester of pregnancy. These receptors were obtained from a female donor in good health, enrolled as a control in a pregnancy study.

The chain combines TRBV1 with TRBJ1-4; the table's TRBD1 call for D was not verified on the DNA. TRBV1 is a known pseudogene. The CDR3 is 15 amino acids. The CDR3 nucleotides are TGCACCAGCAGCCATGCGGACAGGGTTAATGAAAAACTGTTTTTT. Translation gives CTSSHADRVNEKLFF.

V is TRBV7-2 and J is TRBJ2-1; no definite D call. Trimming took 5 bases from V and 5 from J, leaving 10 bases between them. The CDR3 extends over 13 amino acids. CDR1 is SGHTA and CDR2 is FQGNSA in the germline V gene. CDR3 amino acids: CASSRSENNEQFF. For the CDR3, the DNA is TGTGCCAGCAGCCGAAGCGAGAACAATGAGCAGTTCTTC. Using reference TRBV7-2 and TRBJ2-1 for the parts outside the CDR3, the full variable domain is GAGVSQSPSNKVTEKGKDVELRCDPISGHTALYWYRQSLGQGLEFLIYFQGNSAPDKSGLPSDRFSAERTGGSVSTLTIQRTQQEDSAVYLCASSRSENNEQFFGPGTRLTVL.

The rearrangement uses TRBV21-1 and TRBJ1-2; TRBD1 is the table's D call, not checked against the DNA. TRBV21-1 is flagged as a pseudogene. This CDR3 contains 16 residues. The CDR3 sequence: CASSKVWGRPGYGYTF. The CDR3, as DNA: TGTGCCAGCAGCAAAGTTTGGGGCAGGCCAGGCTATGGCTACACCTTC.

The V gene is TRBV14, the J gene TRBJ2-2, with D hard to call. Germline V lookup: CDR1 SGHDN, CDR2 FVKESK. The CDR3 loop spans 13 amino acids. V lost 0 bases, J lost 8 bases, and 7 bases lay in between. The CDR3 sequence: CASSQDGQGELFF. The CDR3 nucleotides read TGTGCCAGCAGCCAAGATGGTCAGGGGGAGCTGTTTTTT.

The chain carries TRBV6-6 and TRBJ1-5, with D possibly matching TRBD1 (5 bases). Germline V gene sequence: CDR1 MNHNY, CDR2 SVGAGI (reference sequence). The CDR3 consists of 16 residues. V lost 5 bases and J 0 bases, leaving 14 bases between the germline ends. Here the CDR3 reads CASSPTLGDSNQPQHF. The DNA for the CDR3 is TGTGCCAGCAGTCCCACATTAGGGGATAGCAATCAGCCCCAGCATTTT.

The CDR3 sequence is CASRAGRGDQNEQFF. The CDR3, as DNA: TGTGCCAGCAGGGCGGGGCGGGGGGACCAAAATGAGCAGTTCTTC. The chain links TRBV2 to TRBJ2-1; 8 bases fit TRBD2. There are 15 residues in the CDR3. After removal of 6 bases from V and 7 bases from J, the junction contained 11 bases not matched to a gene. Per germline, CDR1 SNHLY and CDR2 FYNNEI.

The CDR3 DNA is TGTGCCAGCAGCCTTAGACCGGGGGATACCTACAATGAGCAGTTCTTC. Protein sequence: CASSLRPGDTYNEQFF. The rearrangement joins TRBV4-2 to TRBJ2-1, with D perhaps TRBD2 (6 bases). The CDR3 has 16 amino acids. Germline V gene lookup returns CDR1 LGHNA and CDR2 YNFKEQ. With 4 bases removed from V and 2 bases from J, the gap between germline ends came to 15 bases.

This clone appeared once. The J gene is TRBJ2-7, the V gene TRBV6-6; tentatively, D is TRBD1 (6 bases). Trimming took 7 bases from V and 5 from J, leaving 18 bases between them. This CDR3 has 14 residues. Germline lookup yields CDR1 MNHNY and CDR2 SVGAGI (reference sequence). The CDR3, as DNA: TGTGCCAGCAATAGAATAAACAGGGAGCACGAGCAGTACTTC. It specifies CASNRINREHEQYF.

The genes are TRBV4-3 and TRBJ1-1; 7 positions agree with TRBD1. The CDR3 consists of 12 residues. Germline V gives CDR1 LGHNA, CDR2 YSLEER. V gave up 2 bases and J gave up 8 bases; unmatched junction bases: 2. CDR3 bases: TGCGCCAGCAGCCAACAGACAGGGGAAGCTTTCTTT. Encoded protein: CASSQQTGEAFF.

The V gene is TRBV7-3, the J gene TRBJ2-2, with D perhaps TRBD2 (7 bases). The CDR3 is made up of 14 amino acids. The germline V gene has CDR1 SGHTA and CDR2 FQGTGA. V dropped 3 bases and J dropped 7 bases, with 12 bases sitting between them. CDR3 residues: CASSFGGPFGELFF. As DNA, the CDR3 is TGTGCCAGCAGCTTCGGGGGGCCGTTCGGGGAGCTGTTTTTT.

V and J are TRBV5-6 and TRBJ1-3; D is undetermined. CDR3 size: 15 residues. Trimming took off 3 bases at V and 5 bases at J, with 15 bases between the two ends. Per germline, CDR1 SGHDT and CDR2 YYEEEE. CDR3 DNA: TGTGCCAGCAGCTCCCCCGGAGGAATGAGAAACACCATATATTTT. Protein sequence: CASSSPGGMRNTIYF.

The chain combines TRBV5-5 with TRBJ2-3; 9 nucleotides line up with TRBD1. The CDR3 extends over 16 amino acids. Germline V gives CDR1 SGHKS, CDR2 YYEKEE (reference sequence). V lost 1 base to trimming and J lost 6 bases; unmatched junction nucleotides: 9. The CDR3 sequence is CASSLIGQQGADTQYF. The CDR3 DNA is TGTGCCAGCAGCTTGATTGGACAACAGGGGGCGGATACGCAGTATTTT.

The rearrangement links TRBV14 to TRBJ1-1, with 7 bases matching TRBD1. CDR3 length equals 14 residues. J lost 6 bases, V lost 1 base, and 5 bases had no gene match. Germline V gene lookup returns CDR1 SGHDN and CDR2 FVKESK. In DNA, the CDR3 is TGTGCCAGCAGCCAAGTCGCCCAGGGGGCTGAAGCTTTCTTT. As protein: CASSQVAQGAEAFF.